The 27 T cell receptor beta chains listed next were all sequenced from one sample in a study of T-cell memory formation after mild COVID-19. TCRdb redid the calling of the 5' RACE reads with MiXCR, one entry per CDR3 protein. Of 65,000 to 90,000 distinct CDR3 sequences listed, 9.5% to 15% are singletons. Source material: PBMCs or a T cell subset sorted from them (not recorded which). These receptors were obtained from a man younger than 35 who had mild COVID-19 (a few samples of this study predate the infection). Cell type and time point are not known.

This clonotype was counted between two and nine times. The chain employs TRBV12-3 or TRBV12-4 and TRBJ1-3; no reliable D call. V gave up 3 bases and J gave up 0 bases, with 6 bases separating them. The CDR3 is made up of 14 amino acids. DNA for the CDR3: TGTGCCAGCAGTTTTACCATCTCTGGAAACACCATATATTTT. Amino acid sequence: CASSFTISGNTIYF.

This clonotype was counted a few times. The chain uses TRBV2 and TRBJ2-5, with no clear D. The CDR3 loop spans 13 amino acids. V dropped 6 bases and J dropped 2 bases, with 10 bases sitting between them. CDR1 is SNHLY, CDR2 FYNNEI, per germline. The chain's CDR3 is CASSTPDQETQYF. Here the CDR3 DNA reads TGTGCCAGCAGCACTCCAGATCAAGAGACCCAGTACTTC. The variable domain in full, with the rest retrieved from reference TRBV2 and TRBJ2-5, is EPEVTQTPSHQVTQMGQEVILRCVPISNHLYFYWYRQILGQKVEFLVSFYNNEISEKSEIFDDQFSVERPDGSNFTLKIRSTKLEDSAMYFCASSTPDQETQYFGPGTRLLVL.

This clonotype has more than one count but fewer than ten. The V and J genes are TRBV7-9 and TRBJ2-5; 7 nucleotides align to TRBD1. V lost 5 bases, J lost 4 bases, and 10 bases stayed unmatched. Germline V gene sequence: CDR1 SEHNR, CDR2 FQNEAQ (reference sequence). The CDR3 has 15 amino acids. CDR3 sequence: CASSPRDSVVETQYF. The CDR3, as DNA: TGTGCCAGCAGCCCCCGGGACAGCGTCGTAGAGACCCAGTACTTC.

The table lists this clonotype with many counts. V usage is TRBV7-9 and J usage is TRBJ2-1; TRBD1 aligns across 9 bases. The V and J ends lost 4 bases and 7 bases, in that order; junction bases with no gene match: 14. In germline, CDR1 is SEHNR, CDR2 FQNEAQ (reference sequence). The CDR3 consists of 17 residues. For the CDR3, the DNA is TGTGCCAGCAGCTCTCACCCGACAGGGGGTTTTGAGAATGAGCAGTTCTTC. Protein: CASSSHPTGGFENEQFF. The full variable domain, with the rest looked up from reference TRBV7-9 and TRBJ2-1, is DTGVSQNPRHKITKRGQNVTFRCDPISEHNRLYWYRQTLGQGPEFLTYFQNEAQLEKSRLLSDRFSAERPKGSFSTLEIQRTEQGDSAMYLCASSSHPTGGFENEQFFGPGTRLTVL.

J is TRBJ1-1 and V is TRBV5-8, with TRBD1 matching over 7 bases. Germline CDR1 SGHTS, CDR2 YDEGEE. The ends lost 3 bases at V and 10 bases at J; junction bases unmatched: 12. This CDR3 comprises 14 residues. DNA of the CDR3: TGTGCCAGCAGCTGGCGCATGACAGGGTTGTTAGCTTTCTTT. Translation gives CASSWRMTGLLAFF.

The genes are TRBV27 and TRBJ1-5, with TRBD1 identical over 9 bases. Looked up from germline, CDR1 is MNHEY and CDR2 is SMNVEV (reference sequence). This CDR3 comprises 14 residues. V shed 11 bases, J shed 1 base, and the junction held 6 bases outside the gene matches. The CDR3 DNA is TGTGCCGGCACACAGGGGGCGAGCAATCAGCCCCAGCATTTT. It is translated as CAGTQGASNQPQHF.

The chain links TRBV20-1 to TRBJ1-2; no clear D gene. The CDR3 totals 13 residues. V dropped 6 bases and J dropped 3 bases, with 14 bases sitting between them. Per germline, CDR1 DFQATT and CDR2 SNEGSKA (reference sequence). CDR3 in DNA: TGCAGTGCGACAACGGTGGGTTACTATGGCTACACCTTC. Translating gives CSATTVGYYGYTF.

This sequence joins TRBV29-1 and TRBJ2-3; 8 bases line up with TRBD1. The CDR3 covers 15 residues. Germline CDR1 SQVTM, CDR2 ANQGSEA. J was trimmed by 4 bases and V by 2 bases; bases with no gene match: 8. CDR3 protein: CSVEFGRGLPDTQYF. As DNA, the CDR3 is TGCAGCGTTGAATTTGGCAGGGGGCTCCCAGATACGCAGTATTTT.

The chain carries TRBV12-3 or TRBV12-4 and TRBJ2-2; D unclear. CDR3 length: 14 amino acids. The germline V and J ends were trimmed by 11 bases and 5 bases, with 18 bases remaining between them. The CDR3 is CALHDTLKTGELFF. In nucleotides, the CDR3 is TGTGCCTTACACGACACGCTGAAGACCGGGGAGCTGTTTTTT.

The chain joins TRBV15 to TRBJ1-1; TRBD1 agrees at 11 bases. This CDR3 is built from 21 residues. V trimming: 2 bases; J trimming: 3 bases; junction bases outside the gene matches: 20. Per the germline V gene, CDR1 is LNHNV and CDR2 is YYDKDF (reference sequence). The CDR3 DNA reads TGTGCCACCAGCAGAACCGGCATTGGACAGGGGGCTTTTTTAGGGTACACTGAAGCTTTCTTT. This translates into CATSRTGIGQGAFLGYTEAFF.

This clonotype has only a few counts. The rearrangement uses TRBV5-1 and TRBJ1-1; D is possibly TRBD1 (5 bases). In germline, CDR1 is SGHRS, CDR2 YFSETQ. V lost 4 bases to trimming and J lost 8 bases, with 9 bases between them. This CDR3 spans 11 amino acids. CDR3 loop: CASSEGTEAFF. CDR3 coding DNA: TGCGCCAGCAGCGAGGGGACCGAAGCTTTCTTT.

This clonotype was counted only a few times. This chain joins TRBV4-2 and TRBJ1-5; TRBD1 aligns across 8 bases. CDR1 is LGHNA, CDR2 YNFKEQ, per germline. V was clipped by 0 bases and J by 2 bases; unmatched bases: 0. The CDR3 spans 15 residues. In DNA form, the CDR3 reads TGTGCCAGCAGCCAAGAACAGGGGGGCAATCAGCCCCAGCATTTT. Protein product: CASSQEQGGNQPQHF.

This clonotype has ten or more counts. The CDR3 sequence: CASSLLTGGSYEQYF. CDR3 DNA sequence: TGTGCCAGCAGCCTTCTCACAGGGGGCAGCTACGAGCAGTACTTC. V and J are TRBV7-9 and TRBJ2-7; 9 nucleotides match TRBD1. Per germline, CDR1 SEHNR and CDR2 FQNEAQ (reference sequence). The CDR3 length is 15 residues. Trimming at V came to 5 bases and at J to 3 bases, leaving 8 bases not matched to a gene.

J is TRBJ2-1 and V is TRBV5-6, with unresolved D. The germline CDR1 and CDR2 sequences are SGHDT and YYEEEE. The ends were cut back, 0 bases at V and 0 bases at J, with 10 bases in the middle. CDR3 size: 16 residues. CDR3 in amino acids: CASSLALVHSYNEQFF. The CDR3 DNA reads as TGTGCCAGCAGCTTGGCTTTGGTACACTCCTACAATGAGCAGTTCTTC.

The rearrangement uses TRBV29-1 and TRBJ2-2, with D uncertain. V was clipped by 1 base and J by 6 bases, with 12 bases between them. Germline-derived CDR1 and CDR2 are SQVTM and ANQGSEA. The CDR3 is made up of 14 amino acids. The CDR3 reads CSVEVPPWAGELFF. CDR3 nucleotide sequence: TGCAGCGTTGAAGTCCCTCCCTGGGCCGGGGAGCTGTTTTTT.

The genes are TRBV29-1 and TRBJ2-7, with 7 positions matching TRBD2. Germline CDR1 and CDR2: SQVTM and ANQGSEA. V was clipped by 4 bases and J by 1 base; unmatched bases: 10. The CDR3 has 15 amino acids. CDR3 DNA: TGCAGCGTTGTCCTGGCGGGGGAGATTTCCTACGAGCAGTACTTC. This sequence encodes CSVVLAGEISYEQYF.

This clonotype was found a few times. The chain combines TRBV6-2 or TRBV6-3 with TRBJ2-1, with 9 bases that match TRBD1. J lost 8 bases, V lost 7 bases, and 15 bases had no gene match. Germline V gene lookup returns CDR1 MNHEY and CDR2 SVGEGT. CDR3 size: 16 residues. CDR3 sequence (DNA): TGTGCCAGCACCAAGGATGTGGACAGGGGTTTCTATGAGCAGTTCTTC. Translating gives CASTKDVDRGFYEQFF.

The gene calls are TRBV7-2 and TRBJ2-3, with 10 positions matching TRBD2. Germline trimming cut 4 bases from V and 3 bases from J; bases unmatched to any gene: 4. CDR3 length: 15 residues. Germline CDR1 SGHTA, CDR2 FQGNSA. The CDR3 is CASSSLAGATDTQYF. The CDR3 DNA follows: TGTGCCAGCAGCTCGCTAGCGGGGGCAACAGATACGCAGTATTTT.

This rearrangement joins TRBV5-1 to TRBJ2-2, with a tentative D call TRBD2 (6 bases). Between the trimmed V and J ends, which lost 1 base and 8 bases, there was a span of 12 bases. The CDR3 extends over 14 amino acids. CDR1 and CDR2 from the germline V gene are SGHRS and YFSETQ. The CDR3 region is CASSLRRDLGELFF. CDR3 in DNA: TGCGCCAGCAGCTTGCGGCGGGACCTGGGGGAGCTGTTTTTT.

The table lists this clonotype with a few counts. The V and J genes are TRBV7-8 and TRBJ2-1, with D uncertain. There are 12 residues in the CDR3. V dropped 5 bases and J dropped 6 bases, with 8 bases sitting between them. CDR1 is SGHVS and CDR2 is FQNEAQ in the germline V gene. This CDR3 reads CASSPFGNEQFF. The CDR3 region has the DNA TGTGCCAGCAGCCCCTTTGGCAATGAGCAGTTCTTC.

The rearrangement uses TRBV7-2 and TRBJ2-3; D possibly corresponds to TRBD2 (7 bases). Trimming took off 5 bases at V and 5 bases at J, with 17 bases between the two ends. The CDR3 is made up of 15 amino acids. Germline V gene sequence: CDR1 SGHTA, CDR2 FQGNSA. The CDR3 coding sequence is TGTGCCAGCAGCCGAACGGGGGGCGGAGGAGATACGCAGTATTTT. Encoded protein: CASSRTGGGGDTQYF. The entire variable domain, with the rest obtained from reference TRBV7-2 and TRBJ2-3, is as follows: GAGVSQSPSNKVTEKGKDVELRCDPISGHTALYWYRQSLGQGLEFLIYFQGNSAPDKSGLPSDRFSAERTGGSVSTLTIQRTQQEDSAVYLCASSRTGGGGDTQYFGPGTRLTVL.

This clonotype was recorded only once. A read error may produce the germline difference seen at one junction end. This sequence joins TRBV7-8 and TRBJ1-5; D gene ambiguous. Germline V CDR1 and CDR2: SGHVS, FQNEAQ. This CDR3 region has 18 residues. The CDR3 loop reads CASSLARERAPRDQPKHF. In nucleotides, the CDR3 is TGTGCCAGCAGCTTAGCGCGAGAAAGGGCCCCGCGGGATCAGCCCAAGCATTTT.

This clonotype has just a few counts. The rearrangement uses TRBV11-2 and TRBJ2-2; D unresolved. Deletions cut 1 base from V and 4 bases from J, with 10 bases between. The CDR3 has 15 amino acids. Germline assignment: CDR1 SGHAT and CDR2 FQNNGV. CDR3 nucleotides: TGTGCCAGCAGCTTAGTAGTTAGCAGCACCGGGGAGCTGTTTTTT. It specifies CASSLVVSSTGELFF.

CDR3 loop: CASSHLERREQYV. CDR3 DNA sequence: TGTGCCAGCAGCCACCTGGAGAGGAGGGAGCAGTACGTC. The V call is TRBV3-1, the J call TRBJ2-7; TRBD2 might be the D (5 bases). The V and J ends lost 3 bases and 7 bases respectively, with 13 bases between them. The germline V gene has CDR1 LGHDT and CDR2 YNNKEL (reference sequence). This CDR3 has 13 residues.

The chain carries TRBV4-1 and TRBJ1-2; TRBD1 matches at 7 bases. The ends lost 3 bases at V and 5 bases at J; junction bases unmatched: 9. CDR3 length: 15 amino acids. Germline lookup yields CDR1 MGHRA and CDR2 YSYEKL. The CDR3, as DNA: TGCGCCAGCAGCCACGCAGGGGGTTTGGAATATGGCTACACCTTC. Translated, it gives CASSHAGGLEYGYTF.

This CDR3 reads CASSQGGLDEQYF. The CDR3 bases are TGTGCCAGCAGCCAAGGGGGGCTTGACGAGCAGTACTTC. The rearrangement uses TRBV5-5 and TRBJ2-7; the D call may be TRBD1 or TRBD2 (6 bases each). CDR3 length: 13 residues. The ends were cut back, 4 bases at V and 5 bases at J, with 13 bases in the middle. Germline CDR1 and CDR2: SGHKS and YYEKEE (reference sequence).

J is TRBJ1-3 and V is TRBV2, with D unresolved. CDR1 is SNHLY and CDR2 is FYNNEI in the germline V gene. The CDR3 contains 17 residues. V shed 6 bases and J shed 3 bases, with 21 bases lying between them. CDR3 DNA sequence: TGTGCCAGCAGCGCCTATCGGGCACCCGCCGATGGAAACACCATATATTTT. Translated: CASSAYRAPADGNTIYF.